The TCR beta chain described here comes from a study of Ad26.COV2.S vaccination and SARS-CoV-2 variants (dated by TCRdb to the early 2020s). About the investigation overall: Vaccine-arm donors came from COV1001, a multicentre, randomized, double-blind, placebo-controlled phase I-IIa trial of Ad26.COV2.S in healthy adults. Dosing of Ad26.COV2.S was intramuscular, at either 5x10^10 or 1x10^11 viral particles, delivered as one shot or as two shots spaced 56 days apart. TCRbeta repertoire sequencing served as the tool for gauging how specific and how broad the SARS-CoV-2-reactive T cell receptors were following Ad26.COV2.S vaccination. A total of some 30 samples were included in the TCR-sequenced set, comprising about 20 Ad26.COV2.S vaccine recipients, 5 placebo recipients and 8 SARS-CoV-2 convalescent individuals. Trial participants were randomized into five groups of five: low-dose or high-dose Ad26.COV2.S given once or twice, or placebo on both occasions. Throughout the experiments and outcome assessment, investigators stayed blinded to trial group allocation.

As for this clone: Its antigen is currently not known. It has no much larger one-base neighbor in the sample; base qualities were not kept.

The treatment or condition label, as the study defines it: about 20 received Ad26.COV2.S at low or high dose, single or two shots; five or six received placebo; per-sample allocation not given. For vaccine and placebo recipients, the sequenced repertoires came from samples collected on day 63 after the first injection. Cohort 1b enrolled 20 to 30 adults aged 18-55 years at a single site in Boston, USA, between 29 July and 7 August 2020. Ad26.COV2.S was a replication-incompetent adenovirus type 26 vector that expressed a prefusion-stabilized SARS-CoV-2 spike protein derived from the original Wuhan strain. What the study reported, not specific to this receptor: The study was not powered to compare responses between vaccine doses or regimens. Higher spike-specific TCR breadth was observed in Ad26.COV2.S recipients than in placebo recipients (P = 0.0014). It was noted by the authors that total T cell responses may have been underestimated by the TCR breadth and depth analyses. After vaccination, spike-specific CD8+ and CD4+ T cell responses were reported to show substantial breadth. Comparable non-spike TCR breadth was observed between vaccine and placebo recipients, consistent with only spike being contained in the vaccine.

TCRbeta CDR3 regions were sequenced with the immunoSEQ Assay. After extraction, genomic DNA underwent amplification by bias-controlled multiplex PCR, followed by high-throughput sequencing. The authors' analysis ran thus. To quantify the absolute abundance of every unique TCRbeta CDR3 region, sequences were collapsed and filtered. Usable DNA was measured by amplifying reference genes present in all nucleated cells, and TCRbeta template counts were normalized to that usable DNA to estimate T cell fraction. Repertoire TCRs were annotated as SARS-CoV-2-specific when V gene, CDR3 amino acid sequence and J gene were exactly matched to a known reactive TCR set. The reference SARS-CoV-2 TCR set was obtained from MIRA and was filtered for enrichment in COVID-19-positive ImmuneCODE repertoires, whereby public or cross-reactive TCRs were removed. Using the MIRA antigens, annotated TCRs were further analysed by specific ORF or by position within an ORF. Depth was the summed frequency of annotated unique rearrangements, while breadth was defined as annotated unique rearrangements over total unique productive rearrangements. Group comparisons of TCR breadth used two-sided Wilcoxon rank-sum tests. TCRdb took over this immuneACCESS table, retaining in-frame rearrangements with V and J assigned. Such tables are incomplete; in checked studies, under half of the missing clones stem from an unresolved V gene, and the remainder is unexplained. For V, J and clone size, that table is used; D and trimming come from the DNA. For this sample there are roughly 500,000 clones; 87% appear just once. 9.5% to 15% of the sample is in the top ten clones.

The CDR3 sequence holds 12 residues, the cysteine and phenylalanine included. Only the CDR3 portion is preserved as DNA: 36 bases, with reading frame beginning at the first base. Reading the germline V gene (reference sequence) gives CDR1 SEHNR and CDR2 FQNEAQ. V is pared back by 2 bases and J by 14 bases, with 10 bases lying between the germline termini. The TCR comes from a person between 18 and 59 years old who received the Ad26.COV2.S COVID-19 vaccine or a placebo. Sequencing used peripheral blood, obtained in a trial of Ad26.COV2.S vaccine versus placebo. The chain couples TRBV7-9 to TRBJ1-6; no D gene call is confident. The sequenced DNA: TGTGCCAGCAGCTTAATTCAATCGTCCCTCCACTTT. Translated, this is CASSLIQSSLHF.